Given below is one TCR beta chain in context. Its antigen target is currently unknown. No much larger clone exists at a distance of one base, and base qualities are not known. The method was 5' RACE. Sequenced using an Illumina HiSeq 2500. A second PCR of roughly 7 to 12 cycles was run with a J-beta primer mix and a sample-barcoded 5' primer. Each TCR beta cDNA molecule received a unique molecular identifier from a template-switch 5' adaptor carrying 12 random nucleotides. At least 2.5 million CDR3-containing paired-end reads were obtained from each sample. First-strand cDNA synthesis was performed from all RNA using the Mint cDNA synthesis kit, with priming by a TRBC-specific oligonucleotide. All cDNA was treated with uracil-DNA glycosylase and then went through a first 18-cycle PCR with the universal primers M1SS and BC2_uni_R. In the original analysis: For normalization, 1 million high-quality reads, each with a distinct molecular identifier, were randomly selected from each sample. Instead of being binned into consensus sequences, reads that shared molecular identifiers were thrown out. MiTCR, run with a Q25 quality threshold and the strictest error-elimination algorithm, handled CDR3 identification, clonotype clustering and error correction. Lower-bound total TCR beta diversity was estimated with a nonparametric unseen species model using Euler transformation. The public reads were reprocessed in TCRdb via fastp at Q25 and MiXCR, keeping in-frame beta chains. Here each entry gathers all rows of one CDR3 protein and keeps the most common genes and DNA. Clone size and V and J calls follow TCRdb, not the original study. Counted in this sample were a few hundred thousand distinct CDR3 sequences; approximately 26% of them appeared once. The ten largest clones take up about 3.9% of the sample.

The roughly 39 donors, aged about 6 to 95 years, were systemically healthy Caucasian individuals from Russia. Around 9.9 milliliters of peripheral blood were collected from each donor into EDTA-treated Vacutainer tubes. Ficoll-Paque density-gradient centrifugation was used to isolate PBMCs, with at least 6.5 million per sample. Total RNA, at least 5 micrograms per sample, was extracted from PBMCs with Trizol reagent. Naive CD45RAhigh/CD27high T cell percentages were measured by flow cytometry on a PBMC aliquot from every donor. This sample was taken from a study of blood T cells in healthy people across ages (dated by TCRdb to the mid-2010s). Background for the entire study: In model experiments, template switching captured roughly one uniquely barcoded TCR beta cDNA molecule for every two T cells. The study measured age-related changes in TCR beta repertoire diversity using deep sequencing normalized with unique cDNA molecular identifiers. Donors were grouped into four age groups: young (average 16 years), middle-aged (around 39), aged (around 66) and long-lived (over 80). Using the same blood draw, the study looked at two additional independent replicas of 1 million unique cDNA reads for two donors, one aged 18 to 29 and the other aged 80 or older.

Inclusive of the bounding cysteine and phenylalanine, the CDR3 is 16 residues long. The only DNA kept is the CDR3, 48 bases in frame from the first base. Trimmed from V: 5 bases; trimmed from J: 5 bases; junction bases lacking a gene match: 14. From a lookup of the germline V gene (reference sequence), CDR1 and CDR2 are SEHNR and FQNEAQ. Overall study outcomes, separate from this receptor: Estimates of total diversity from one million sequenced T cells were regarded as lower bounds and underestimates. Because the CMV infection status of the donors was unknown, age-related changes in expanded clonotypes may potentially have been confounded. Compared with the aged group, the long-lived group had more naive CD4+ T cells, fewer expanded clones and increased TCR diversity, suggesting age selection. As age increased, observed TCR beta diversity per million T cells dropped in a roughly linear way, and a significant reduction was already evident by age about 36. There was a strong correlation between observed TCR beta diversity and the percentage of naive T cells measured by flow cytometry. Bulk unsorted PBMC profiling prevented conclusive comparison of naive and antigen-experienced compartments.

These same records also appear under a second study, on T cells of mothers and their children. As noted in the second study: Nine systemically healthy Caucasian individuals, comprising three mothers and their six children, were included as donors. cDNA synthesis used all of the extracted RNA, with roughly 1.5 ug of RNA in each 15 ul reaction. In the second PCR, sample barcodes and 2-4 random nucleotides were introduced via the M1S primer. Over 8 million TCR beta CDR3 reads were obtained for each mother, and some 3.1 million reads were obtained for each child. Thymic selection similarly shapes TCR recombination output in related and unrelated pairs, with minor effect from inherited differences. Related mother-child pairs always showed normalized repertoire overlap that was slightly higher than in unrelated mother-child pairs, though the difference was never significant. With a sensitivity of about 100 clones per million clonotypes, no persistent microchimeric T cell clones were detected. In the study, deep NGS was used to compare the TCR beta repertoires of mothers and children, and features distinguishing related mother-child pairs from unrelated individuals were sought. Mothers averaged roughly 36 +/- 4 years of age and children averaged around 10 +/- 4 years. After adapter ligation with NEBNext reagents, the libraries were sequenced on Illumina HiSeq 2000 with 100+100 nt paired-end reads. To avoid cross-contamination, the mother libraries and the child libraries were prepared a month apart and sequenced in separate runs. Each donor had between about 450,000 and 2,100,000 distinct TCR beta clonotypes identified. Naive TCR beta clonotypes were estimated from low-frequency clonotypes matched to each donor's FACS-determined naive share, without sorting.

The chain links TRBV7-9 with TRBJ1-1; 7 bases in the junction line up with TRBD1. The clonotype was recovered from a boy aged 2 to 10 in good health. Material: blood. The CDR3 region reads CASSPRGLESGTEAFF. The nucleotides read TGTGCCAGCAGCCCAAGGGGGCTCGAGTCAGGGACTGAAGCTTTCTTT.